Included here is one T cell receptor (beta chain) sequence, with context. This receptor's antigen is unknown. Base qualities are not provided; no much larger clone lies one nucleotide away. The CDR3 sequence holds 14 residues, the cysteine and phenylalanine included. Only the CDR3 DNA is retained, 42 bases long and in frame from the first base. Based on the germline V gene, the CDR1 and CDR2 sequences are MNHEY and SVGEGT. The junction carries 15 bases between V and J, which are trimmed by 6 bases and 4 bases respectively. Read against the paper, the sample's treatment or condition label means: allogeneic hematopoietic cell transplantation with graft depleted of TCRalphabeta T cells and CD19 B cells. Transplant recipients were children who received TCRalphabeta/CD19-depleted allogeneic hematopoietic cell grafts. This record comes from a study of T-cell reconstitution after alpha-beta-depleted transplantation in children (dated by TCRdb to about 2016). Regarding the complete study: Using TCR repertoire profiling, the study quantitatively followed how T-cell immune reconstitution unfolded in children after TCRalphabeta/CD19-depleted allogeneic hematopoietic cell transplantation.

On the study overall, not on this receptor specifically: In some patients, the high TCRbeta diversity seen at day 60 was put down to recipient T cells and intrathymic progenitors that had survived conditioning. About two months after transplant, the apparently early recovery of alphabetaT-cell counts reportedly depended on just several hundred clones that had expanded rapidly and came from non-depleted graft cells. Over subsequent months, a decline in hyperexpanded clone frequencies was noted, and after one year, T-cell counts and TCRbeta diversity were mostly ascribed to newly produced T cells.

The library was generated by PCR. The sequencing machine was an Illumina HiSeq 2500. Molecular barcoding was employed in the preparation of TCR libraries, with unique molecular identifiers being used to normalize TCRbeta repertoire quantification. TCRdb reprocessing: public reads trimmed at Q25 with fastp, clones called with MiXCR, in-frame beta chains kept. Rows are unified per CDR3 protein, each entry keeping the most common DNA and genes. This sample gives 500,000 or so distinct CDR3 sequences in total; roughly 11% of them show up just once. Together, the top ten hold 14% of the sample. This TCR was sampled from a female patient under 10 years old who had a stem cell transplant for aplastic anemia, so the T cells may come from the graft donor. The sequences come from PBMCs, mostly from graft donor cells, collected 180 days after TCRalphabeta/CD19-depleted stem cell transplant. The chain links TRBV6-2 or TRBV6-3 with TRBJ2-5, with TRBD1 perhaps the D gene, on 6 matching bases. The CDR3 region has the sequence CASRQRQDRETQYF. The DNA sequence is as follows: TGTGCCAGCAGACAAAGACAGGATCGAGAGACCCAGTACTTC.